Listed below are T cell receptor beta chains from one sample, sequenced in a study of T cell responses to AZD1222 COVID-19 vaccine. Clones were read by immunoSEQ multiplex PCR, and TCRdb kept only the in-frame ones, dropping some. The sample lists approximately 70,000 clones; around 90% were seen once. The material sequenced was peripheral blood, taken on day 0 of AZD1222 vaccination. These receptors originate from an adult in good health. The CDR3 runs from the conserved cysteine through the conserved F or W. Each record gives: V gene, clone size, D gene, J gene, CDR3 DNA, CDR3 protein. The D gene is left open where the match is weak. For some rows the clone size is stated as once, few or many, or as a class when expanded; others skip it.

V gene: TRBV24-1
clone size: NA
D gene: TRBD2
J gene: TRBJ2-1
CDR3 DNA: TGTGCCACCAGTGATTCAATAGCGGGGGGACTGAATGAGCAGTTCTTC
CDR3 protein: CATSDSIAGGLNEQFF

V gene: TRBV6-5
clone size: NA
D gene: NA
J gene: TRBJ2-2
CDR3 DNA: TGTGCCAGCAGTTCTTTCACCGGGGAGCTGTTTTTT
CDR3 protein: CASSSFTGELFF

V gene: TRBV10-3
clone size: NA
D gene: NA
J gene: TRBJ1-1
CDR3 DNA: TGTGCCATCAGTGAGTCAACCTTCATGAACACTGAAGCTTTCTTT
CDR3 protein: CAISESTFMNTEAFF

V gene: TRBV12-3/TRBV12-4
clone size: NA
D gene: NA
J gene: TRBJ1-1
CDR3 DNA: TGTGCCAGCAGTTGGGATCGGAACACTGAAGCTTTCTTT
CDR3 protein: CASSWDRNTEAFF

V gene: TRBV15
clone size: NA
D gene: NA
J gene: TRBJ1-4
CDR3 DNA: TGTGCCACCAGCAGGGGAACAGGGAACTCGCTAGAAAAACTGTTTTTT
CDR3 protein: CATSRGTGNSLEKLFF

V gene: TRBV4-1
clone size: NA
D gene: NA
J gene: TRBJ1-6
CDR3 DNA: TGCGCCAGCAGCCAAGATCGGTTTGACATCGCCCCTTATAATTCACCCCTCCACTTT
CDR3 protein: CASSQDRFDIAPYNSPLHF

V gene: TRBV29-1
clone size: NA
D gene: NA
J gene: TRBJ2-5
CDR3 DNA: TGCAGCGCGATCTGGACAGCCCAAGAGACCCAGTACTTC
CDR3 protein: CSAIWTAQETQYF

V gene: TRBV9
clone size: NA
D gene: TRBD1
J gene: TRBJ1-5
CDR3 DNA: TGTGCCAGCTCTAAGGGGGCCTGGCAGCCCCAGCATTTT
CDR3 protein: CASSKGAWQPQHF

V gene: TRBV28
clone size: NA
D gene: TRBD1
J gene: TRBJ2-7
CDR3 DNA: TGTGCCAGCAGCACCTCCTGGACAGGGACCTACGAGCAGTACTTC
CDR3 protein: CASSTSWTGTYEQYF

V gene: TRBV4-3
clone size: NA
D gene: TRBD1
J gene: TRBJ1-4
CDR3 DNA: TGCGCCAGCAGCCGCACAGGACAGGCGTTTGAAAAACTGTTTTTT
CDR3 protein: CASSRTGQAFEKLFF

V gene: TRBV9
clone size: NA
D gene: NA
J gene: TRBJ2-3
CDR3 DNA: TGTGCCAGCAGCGTAGGAGTCCTCACAGATACGCAGTATTTT
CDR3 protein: CASSVGVLTDTQYF

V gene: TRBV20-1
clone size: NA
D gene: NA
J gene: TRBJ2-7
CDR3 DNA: TGCAGTGCTAGTCCATGGGATCCCGAGCAGTACTTC
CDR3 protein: CSASPWDPEQYF

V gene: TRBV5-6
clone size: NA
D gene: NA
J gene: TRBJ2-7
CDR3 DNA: TGTGCCAGCAGTCGGGGCCTAATGGGTGCCTACGAGCAGTACTTC
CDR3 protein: CASSRGLMGAYEQYF

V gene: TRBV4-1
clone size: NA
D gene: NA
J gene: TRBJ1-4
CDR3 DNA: TGCGCCAGCCGTCTAGGGCATGGACCACCGGGTGAAAAACTGTTTTTT
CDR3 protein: CASRLGHGPPGEKLFF

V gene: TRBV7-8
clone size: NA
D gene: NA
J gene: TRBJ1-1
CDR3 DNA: TGTGCCAGCAGCTCCCGCCGGGACGCGTCGTACACTGAAGCTTTCTTT
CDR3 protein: CASSSRRDASYTEAFF

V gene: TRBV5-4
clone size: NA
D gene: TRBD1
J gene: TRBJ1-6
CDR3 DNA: TGTGCCAGCAGCCCAAACAGGGGTTATTCACCCCTCCACTTT
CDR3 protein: CASSPNRGYSPLHF

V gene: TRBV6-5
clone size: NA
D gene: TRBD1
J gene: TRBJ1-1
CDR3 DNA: TGTGCCAGCAGCCGACAGGGTAACACTGAAGCTTTCTTT
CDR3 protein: CASSRQGNTEAFF

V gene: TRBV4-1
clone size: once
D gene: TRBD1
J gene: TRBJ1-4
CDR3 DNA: TGCGCCAGCGCCCAAAACCAGGGGGCCACTAATGAAAAACTGTTTTTT
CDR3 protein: CASAQNQGATNEKLFF

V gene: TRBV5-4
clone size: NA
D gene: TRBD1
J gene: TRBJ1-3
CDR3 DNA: TGTGCCAGCAGCTTGGACAGGGGGAGTATAGGAAACACCATATATTTT
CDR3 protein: CASSLDRGSIGNTIYF

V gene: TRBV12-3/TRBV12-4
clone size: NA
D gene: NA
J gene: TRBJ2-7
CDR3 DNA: TGTGCCAGCAGTTCGGACAGAAACTACGAGCAGTACTTC
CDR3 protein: CASSSDRNYEQYF

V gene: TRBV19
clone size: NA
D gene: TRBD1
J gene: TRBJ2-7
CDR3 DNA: TGTGCCACCGACCAGGGGACAGGGGGAATATCCGAGCAGTACTTC
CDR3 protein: CATDQGTGGISEQYF

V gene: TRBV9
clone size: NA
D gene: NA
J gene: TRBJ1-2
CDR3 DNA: TGTGCCAGCAGCCCTTGGGACGGGAGGGATGGCTACACCTTC
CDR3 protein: CASSPWDGRDGYTF

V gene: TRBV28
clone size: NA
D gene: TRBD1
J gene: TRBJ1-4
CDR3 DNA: TGTGCCACCAGGACAGGGGTAGAAAAACTGTTTTTT
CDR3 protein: CATRTGVEKLFF

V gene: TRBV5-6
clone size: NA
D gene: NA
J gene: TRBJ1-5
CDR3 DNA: TGTGCCAGCAGCTTGGGAACCCGAACGGAGCCCCAGCATTTT
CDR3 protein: CASSLGTRTEPQHF

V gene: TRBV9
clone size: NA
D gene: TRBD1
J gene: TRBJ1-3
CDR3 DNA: TGTGCCAGCAGCGTAGAGTTGACAGGGAATGGAAACACCATATATTTT
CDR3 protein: CASSVELTGNGNTIYF

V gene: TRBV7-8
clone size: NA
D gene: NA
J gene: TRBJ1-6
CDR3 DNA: TGTGCCAGCAGCTTAGGGGATTCACCCCTCCACTTT
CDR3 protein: CASSLGDSPLHF

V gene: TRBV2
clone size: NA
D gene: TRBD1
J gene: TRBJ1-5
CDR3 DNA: TGTGCCAGCAGGCCCAGGGGGCAGGACAATCAGCCCCAGCATTTT
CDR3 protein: CASRPRGQDNQPQHF

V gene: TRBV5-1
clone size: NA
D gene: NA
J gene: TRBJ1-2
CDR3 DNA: TGCGCCAGCAGCGGAGACAGGACCCTTAACTATGGCTACACCTTC
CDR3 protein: CASSGDRTLNYGYTF

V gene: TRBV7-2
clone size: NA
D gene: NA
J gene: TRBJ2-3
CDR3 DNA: TGTGCCAGCAGCCCAAATTCCGGTGGTACAGATACGCAGTATTTT
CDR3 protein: CASSPNSGGTDTQYF

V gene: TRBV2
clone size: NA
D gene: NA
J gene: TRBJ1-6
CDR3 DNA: TGTGCCAGCAGTGAAGAGGCGGCGCTAACTAATTCACCCCTCCACTTT
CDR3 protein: CASSEEAALTNSPLHF

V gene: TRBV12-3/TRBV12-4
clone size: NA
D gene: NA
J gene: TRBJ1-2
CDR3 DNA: TGTGCCAGCAGTTTAAACAGTAAGCGGTTTCGTACCTTC
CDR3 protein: CASSLNSKRFRTF

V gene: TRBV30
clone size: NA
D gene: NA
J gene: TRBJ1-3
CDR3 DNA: TGTGCCTGGAGTCGCCTCCAGGGAGGAAACACCATATATTTT
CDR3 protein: CAWSRLQGGNTIYF

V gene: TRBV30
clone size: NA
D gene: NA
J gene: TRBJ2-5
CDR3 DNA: TGTGCCTGGAGTCGGGGGCAAGAGACCCAGTACTTC
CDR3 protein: CAWSRGQETQYF

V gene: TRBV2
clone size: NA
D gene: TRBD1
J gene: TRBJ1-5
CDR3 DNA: TGTGCCAGCAGTGTGTCGGGACAGGGCAATCAGCCCCAGCATTTT
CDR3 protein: CASSVSGQGNQPQHF

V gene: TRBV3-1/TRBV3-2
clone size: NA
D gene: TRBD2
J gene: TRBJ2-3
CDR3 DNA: TGTGCCAGCAGCCGAAACCGACTAGCGGGGGGCCCAGATACGCAGTATTTT
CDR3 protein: CASSRNRLAGGPDTQYF

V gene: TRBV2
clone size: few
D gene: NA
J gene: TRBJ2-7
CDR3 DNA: TGTGCCAGCGTTGCCAGCGTTAGCTCCTACGAGCAGTACTTC
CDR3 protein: CASVASVSSYEQYF

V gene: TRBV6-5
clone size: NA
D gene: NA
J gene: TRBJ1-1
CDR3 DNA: TGTGCCAGCAGACGGTTATTCCAAACTGAAGCTTTCTTT
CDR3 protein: CASRRLFQTEAFF

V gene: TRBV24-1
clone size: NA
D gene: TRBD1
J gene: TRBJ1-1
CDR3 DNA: TGTGCCACCAGTGCACCCGGGACAGGGCACACTGAAGCTTTCTTT
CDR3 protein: CATSAPGTGHTEAFF

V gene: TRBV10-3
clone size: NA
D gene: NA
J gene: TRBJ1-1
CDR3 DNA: TGTGCCATCAGTGCTCGGAGTCACACTGAAGCTTTCTTT
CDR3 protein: CAISARSHTEAFF

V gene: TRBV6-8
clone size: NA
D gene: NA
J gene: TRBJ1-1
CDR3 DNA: TGTGCCAGCATTGGGCACCCGAACACTGAAGCTTTCTTT
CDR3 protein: CASIGHPNTEAFF

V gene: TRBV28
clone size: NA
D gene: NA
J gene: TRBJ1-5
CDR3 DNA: TGTGCCAGCAGTTTATCGAGCAACAATCAGCCCCAGCATTTT
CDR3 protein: CASSLSSNNQPQHF

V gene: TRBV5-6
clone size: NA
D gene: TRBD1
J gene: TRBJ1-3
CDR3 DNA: TGTGCCAGCAGCCAACTGACAGGGAGGACAGGAAACACCATATATTTT
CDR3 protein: CASSQLTGRTGNTIYF

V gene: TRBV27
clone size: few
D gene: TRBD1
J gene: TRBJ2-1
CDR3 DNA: TGTGCCAGCAGCACCGGGACAGGGTCCTACAATGAGCAGTTCTTC
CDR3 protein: CASSTGTGSYNEQFF

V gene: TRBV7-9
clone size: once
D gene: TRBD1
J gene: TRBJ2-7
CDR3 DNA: TGTGCCAGCCAGGGACAGAAGAGCTACGAGCAGTACTTC
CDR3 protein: CASQGQKSYEQYF

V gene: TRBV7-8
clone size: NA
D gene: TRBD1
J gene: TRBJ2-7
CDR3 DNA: TGTGCCAGCAGCACCGGGACAGGGGGTCTCGAGCAGTACTTC
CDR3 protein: CASSTGTGGLEQYF

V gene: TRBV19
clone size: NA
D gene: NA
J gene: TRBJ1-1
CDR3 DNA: TGTGCCAGTAGTTTTCCAGGGACTGAAGCTTTCTTT
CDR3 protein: CASSFPGTEAFF